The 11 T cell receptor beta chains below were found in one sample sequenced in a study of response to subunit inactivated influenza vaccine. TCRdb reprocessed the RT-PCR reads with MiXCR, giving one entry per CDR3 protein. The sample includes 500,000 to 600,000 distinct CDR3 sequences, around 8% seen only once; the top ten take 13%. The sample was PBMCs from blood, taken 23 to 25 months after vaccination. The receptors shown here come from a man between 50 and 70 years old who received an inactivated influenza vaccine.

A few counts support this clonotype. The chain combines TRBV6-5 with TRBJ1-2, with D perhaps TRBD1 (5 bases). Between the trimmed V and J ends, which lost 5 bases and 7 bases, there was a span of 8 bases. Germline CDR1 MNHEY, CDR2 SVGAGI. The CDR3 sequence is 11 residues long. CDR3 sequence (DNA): TGTGCCAGCAGTAAGGGGCTTGGCTACACCTTC. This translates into CASSKGLGYTF.

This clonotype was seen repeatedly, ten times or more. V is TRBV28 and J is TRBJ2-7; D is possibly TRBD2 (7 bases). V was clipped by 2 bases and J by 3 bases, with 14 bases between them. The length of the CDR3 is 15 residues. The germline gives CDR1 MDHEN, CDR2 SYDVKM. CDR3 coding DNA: TGTGCCAGCAGTTTAGGGGGGGCATATTTCTACGAGCAGTACTTC. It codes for CASSLGGAYFYEQYF.

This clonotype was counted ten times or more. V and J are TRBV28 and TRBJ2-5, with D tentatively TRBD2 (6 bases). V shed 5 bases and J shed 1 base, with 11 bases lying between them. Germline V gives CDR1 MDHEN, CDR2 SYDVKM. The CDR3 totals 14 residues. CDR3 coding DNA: TGTGCCAGCAGTCCAGGGACTTTCCAAGAGACCCAGTACTTC. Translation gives CASSPGTFQETQYF.

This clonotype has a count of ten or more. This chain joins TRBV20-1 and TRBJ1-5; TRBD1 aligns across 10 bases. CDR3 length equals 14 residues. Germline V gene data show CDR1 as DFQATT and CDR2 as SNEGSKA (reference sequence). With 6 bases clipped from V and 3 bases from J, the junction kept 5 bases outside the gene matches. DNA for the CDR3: TGCAGTGCGAGGACAGGGGGGTCCAATCAGCCCCAGCATTTT. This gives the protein CSARTGGSNQPQHF.

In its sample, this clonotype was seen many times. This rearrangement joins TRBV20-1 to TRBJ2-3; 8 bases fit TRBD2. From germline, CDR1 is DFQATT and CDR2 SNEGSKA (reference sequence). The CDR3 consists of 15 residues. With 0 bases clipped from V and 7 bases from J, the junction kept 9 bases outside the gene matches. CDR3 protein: CSARDVAGGMNTQYF. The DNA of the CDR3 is TGCAGTGCTAGAGATGTGGCGGGAGGTATGAATACGCAGTATTTT.

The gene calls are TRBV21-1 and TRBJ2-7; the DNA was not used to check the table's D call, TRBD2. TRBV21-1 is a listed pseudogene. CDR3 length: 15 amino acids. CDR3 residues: CASSTRTNSFYEQYF. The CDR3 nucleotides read TGTGCCAGCAGCACCCGGACTAATAGCTTCTACGAGCAGTACTTC.

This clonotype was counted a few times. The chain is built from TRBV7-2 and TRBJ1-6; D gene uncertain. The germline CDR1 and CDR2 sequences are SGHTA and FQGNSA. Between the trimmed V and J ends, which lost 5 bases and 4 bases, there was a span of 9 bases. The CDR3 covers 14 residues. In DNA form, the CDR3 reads TGTGCCAGCAGCATCGATCAGTATAATTCACCCCTCCACTTT. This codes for CASSIDQYNSPLHF. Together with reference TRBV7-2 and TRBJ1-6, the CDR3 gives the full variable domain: GAGVSQSPSNKVTEKGKDVELRCDPISGHTALYWYRQSLGQGLEFLIYFQGNSAPDKSGLPSDRFSAERTGGSVSTLTIQRTQQEDSAVYLCASSIDQYNSPLHFGNGTRLTVT.

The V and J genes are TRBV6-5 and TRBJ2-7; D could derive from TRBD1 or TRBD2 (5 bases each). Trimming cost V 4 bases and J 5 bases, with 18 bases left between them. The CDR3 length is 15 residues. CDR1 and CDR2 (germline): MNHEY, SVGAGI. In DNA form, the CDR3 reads TGTGCCAGCAGTTTCCGTGGGCCAGGGAGCCACGAGCAGTACTTC. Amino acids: CASSFRGPGSHEQYF.

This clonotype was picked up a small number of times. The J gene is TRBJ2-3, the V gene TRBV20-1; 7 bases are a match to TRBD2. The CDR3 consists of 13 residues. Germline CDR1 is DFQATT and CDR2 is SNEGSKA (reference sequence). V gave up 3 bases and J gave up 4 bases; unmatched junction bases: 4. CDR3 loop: CSARYSGADTQYF. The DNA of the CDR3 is TGCAGTGCTAGGTACAGCGGGGCAGATACGCAGTATTTT.

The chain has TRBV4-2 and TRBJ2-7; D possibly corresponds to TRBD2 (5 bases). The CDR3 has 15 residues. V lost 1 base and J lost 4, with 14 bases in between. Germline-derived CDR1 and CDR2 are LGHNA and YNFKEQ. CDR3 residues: CASSQVWSGLYEQYF. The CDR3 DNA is TGTGCCAGCAGCCAAGTGTGGAGCGGATTATACGAGCAGTACTTC.

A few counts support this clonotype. DNA for the CDR3: TGTGCCAGCGAGGATTCTCGACTTGACGCAAATTCCTACGAGCAGTACTTC. Encoded protein: CASEDSRLDANSYEQYF. This chain uses TRBV13 with TRBJ2-7; the D is unclear. The germline V gene has CDR1 PRHDT and CDR2 FYEKMQ (reference sequence). V gave up 8 bases and J gave up 1 base, with 24 bases separating them. The CDR3 totals 17 residues.